This record covers a single T cell receptor (beta chain). The antigen is unknown. Each CDR3 protein gets one entry after TCRdb re-called the 5' RACE reads with MiXCR. The data show around 530,000 distinct CDR3 sequences, over 12% seen once. The data were taken from a study of identical twins. Study-wide points: In drawing conclusions, the study used cross-sectional statistical analysis and did not follow the same donors.

CDR1 MNHNS and CDR2 SASEGT come from the germline V gene. Deletions cut 8 bases from V and 7 bases from J, with 12 bases between. The CDR3 runs 13 residues. The data were also submitted as part of a second study, on yellow fever vaccine responses in identical twins.

The rearrangement uses TRBV6-1 and TRBJ1-6, with D uncertain. The receptor comes from a woman younger than 30 in good health. The sample taken for sequencing was CD4+ T cells sorted from blood. CDR3 DNA sequence: TGTGCCAGCTCGGAGGACGGCAATTCACCCCTCCACTTT. Amino acids: CASSEDGNSPLHF.